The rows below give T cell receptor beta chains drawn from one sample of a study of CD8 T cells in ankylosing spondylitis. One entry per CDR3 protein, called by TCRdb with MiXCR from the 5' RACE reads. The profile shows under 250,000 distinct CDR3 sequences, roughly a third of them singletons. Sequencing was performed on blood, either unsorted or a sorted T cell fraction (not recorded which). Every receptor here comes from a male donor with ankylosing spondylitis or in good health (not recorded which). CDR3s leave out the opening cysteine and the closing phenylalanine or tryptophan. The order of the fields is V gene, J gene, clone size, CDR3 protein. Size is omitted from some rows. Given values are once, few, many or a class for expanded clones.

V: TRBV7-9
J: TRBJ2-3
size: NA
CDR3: ASIGTGVSTDTQY

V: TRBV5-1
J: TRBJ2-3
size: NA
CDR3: ASSPDPARHTDTQY

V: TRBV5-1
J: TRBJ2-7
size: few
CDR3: ASRGGGNSGEQY

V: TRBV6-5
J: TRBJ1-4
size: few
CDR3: ASISQGGGKLF

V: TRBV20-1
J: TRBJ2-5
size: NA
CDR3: SARLRGRETQY

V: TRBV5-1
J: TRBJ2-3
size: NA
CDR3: ASSLVGGRITDTQY

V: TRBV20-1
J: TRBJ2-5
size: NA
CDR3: SSPSTSQETQY

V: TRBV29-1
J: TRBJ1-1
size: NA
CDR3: SAYLQGPEAF

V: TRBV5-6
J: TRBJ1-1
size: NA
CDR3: ASSPSDRGLNTEAF

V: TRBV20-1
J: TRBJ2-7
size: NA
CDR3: SARTGVAYYEQY

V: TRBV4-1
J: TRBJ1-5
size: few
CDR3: ASSQTQQGNQPQH

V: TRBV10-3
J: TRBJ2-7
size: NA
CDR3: AISESWAGQNYEQY

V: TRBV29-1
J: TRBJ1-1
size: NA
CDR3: SVGQYMNTEAF

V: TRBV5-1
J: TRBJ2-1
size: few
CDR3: ASRKGRGSGNEQF

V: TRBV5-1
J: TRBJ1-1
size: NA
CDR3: ASSLRAGSNTEAF

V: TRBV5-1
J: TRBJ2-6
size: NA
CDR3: ASSSGTEISGANVLT

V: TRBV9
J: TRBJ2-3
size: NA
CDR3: ASSARGRLTDTQY

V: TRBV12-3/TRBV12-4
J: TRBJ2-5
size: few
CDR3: ASSRRGGQETQY

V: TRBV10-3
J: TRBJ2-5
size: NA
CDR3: AIRGGLADQETQY

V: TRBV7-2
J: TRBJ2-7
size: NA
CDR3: ASSQFSYEQY

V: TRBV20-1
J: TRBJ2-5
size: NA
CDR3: SAMQLVAGSQETQY

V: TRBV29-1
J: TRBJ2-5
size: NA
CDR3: SVRQPNQETQY

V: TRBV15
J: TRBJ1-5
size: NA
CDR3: ATSRDMGGQPQH

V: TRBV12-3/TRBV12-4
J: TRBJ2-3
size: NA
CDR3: ASSLGPGPTDTQY

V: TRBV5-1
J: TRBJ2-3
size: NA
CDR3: ASSFQGGTDTQY

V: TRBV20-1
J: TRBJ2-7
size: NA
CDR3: SAFSATGEDYEQY

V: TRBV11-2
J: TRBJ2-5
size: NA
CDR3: ASSLSGMTGQY

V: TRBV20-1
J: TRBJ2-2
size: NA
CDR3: SASPTGTNTGELF

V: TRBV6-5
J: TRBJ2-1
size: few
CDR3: ASSYAGGLPF

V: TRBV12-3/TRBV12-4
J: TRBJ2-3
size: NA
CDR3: ASKIGTATDTQY

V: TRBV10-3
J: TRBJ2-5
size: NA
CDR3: AISVGVQETQY

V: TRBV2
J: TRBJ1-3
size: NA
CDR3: ASKIQGTGNTIY

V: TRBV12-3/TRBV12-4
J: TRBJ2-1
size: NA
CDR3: ASSRLSEQF

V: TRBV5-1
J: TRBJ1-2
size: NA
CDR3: ASSFGLGATTYGYT

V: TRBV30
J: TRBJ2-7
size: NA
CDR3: AWDRGQWEQY

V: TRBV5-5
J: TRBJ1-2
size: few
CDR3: ASSPEYGYT

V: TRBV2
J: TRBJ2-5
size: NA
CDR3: ASSAGTSGETQY

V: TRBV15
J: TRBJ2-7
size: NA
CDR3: ATKDSRYRYEQY

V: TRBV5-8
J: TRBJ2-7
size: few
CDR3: ASSFGGRSNEQY

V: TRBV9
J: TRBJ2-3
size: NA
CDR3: ASSVGPGYEESTDTQY

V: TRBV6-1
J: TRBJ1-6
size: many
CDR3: ASSLQGAQRPLH

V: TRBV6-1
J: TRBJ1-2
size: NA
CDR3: ASRRGQGNYGYT

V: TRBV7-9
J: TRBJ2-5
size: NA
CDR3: ASSPTGTRRETQY

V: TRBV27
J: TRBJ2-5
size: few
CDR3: ASRQGAQETQY

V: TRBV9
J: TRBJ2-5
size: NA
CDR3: ASSVRPRELETQY

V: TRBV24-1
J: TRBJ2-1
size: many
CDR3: ATSAGTAPYNEQF

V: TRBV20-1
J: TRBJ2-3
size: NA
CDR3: SAFWTNHPYTQY

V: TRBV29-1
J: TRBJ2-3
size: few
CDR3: SVVGEPTRPDTQY

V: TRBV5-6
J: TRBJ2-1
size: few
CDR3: ASSSGWNEQF

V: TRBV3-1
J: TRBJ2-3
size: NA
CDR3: ASSQGLAGTRDTQY

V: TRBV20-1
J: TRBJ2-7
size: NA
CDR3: SARDYLDLSYEQY

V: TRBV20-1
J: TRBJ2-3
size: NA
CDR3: SARDHGSGGNTDTQY

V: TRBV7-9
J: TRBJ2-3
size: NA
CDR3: ASSSERGASPTDTQY